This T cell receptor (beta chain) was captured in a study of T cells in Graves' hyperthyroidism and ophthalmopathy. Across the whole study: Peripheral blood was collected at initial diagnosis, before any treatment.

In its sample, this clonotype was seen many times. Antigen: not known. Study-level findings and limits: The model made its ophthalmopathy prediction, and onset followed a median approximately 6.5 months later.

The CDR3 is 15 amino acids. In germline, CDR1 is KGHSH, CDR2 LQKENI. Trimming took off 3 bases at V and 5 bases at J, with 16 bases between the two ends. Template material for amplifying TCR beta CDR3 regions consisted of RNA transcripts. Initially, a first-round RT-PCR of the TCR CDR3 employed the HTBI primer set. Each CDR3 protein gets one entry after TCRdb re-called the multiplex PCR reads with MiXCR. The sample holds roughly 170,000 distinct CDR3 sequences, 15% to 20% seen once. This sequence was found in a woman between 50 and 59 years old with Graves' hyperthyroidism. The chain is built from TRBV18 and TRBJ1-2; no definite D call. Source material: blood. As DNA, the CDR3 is TGTGCCAGCTCACCGGCCGCTTCGGGGATATATGGCTACACCTTC. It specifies CASSPAASGIYGYTF.